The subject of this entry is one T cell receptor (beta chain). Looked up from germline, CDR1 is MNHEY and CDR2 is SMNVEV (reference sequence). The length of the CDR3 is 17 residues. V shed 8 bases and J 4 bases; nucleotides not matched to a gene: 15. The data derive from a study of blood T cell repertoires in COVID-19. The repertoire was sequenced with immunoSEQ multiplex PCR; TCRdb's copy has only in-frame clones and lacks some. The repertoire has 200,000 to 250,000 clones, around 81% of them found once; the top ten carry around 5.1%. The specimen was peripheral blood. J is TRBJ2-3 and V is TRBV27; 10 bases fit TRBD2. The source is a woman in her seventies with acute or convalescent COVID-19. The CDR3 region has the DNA TGTGCCAGCGAGCCCCAGAGGGATAGCGGGAGGTCAGATACGCAGTATTTT. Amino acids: CASEPQRDSGRSDTQYF.